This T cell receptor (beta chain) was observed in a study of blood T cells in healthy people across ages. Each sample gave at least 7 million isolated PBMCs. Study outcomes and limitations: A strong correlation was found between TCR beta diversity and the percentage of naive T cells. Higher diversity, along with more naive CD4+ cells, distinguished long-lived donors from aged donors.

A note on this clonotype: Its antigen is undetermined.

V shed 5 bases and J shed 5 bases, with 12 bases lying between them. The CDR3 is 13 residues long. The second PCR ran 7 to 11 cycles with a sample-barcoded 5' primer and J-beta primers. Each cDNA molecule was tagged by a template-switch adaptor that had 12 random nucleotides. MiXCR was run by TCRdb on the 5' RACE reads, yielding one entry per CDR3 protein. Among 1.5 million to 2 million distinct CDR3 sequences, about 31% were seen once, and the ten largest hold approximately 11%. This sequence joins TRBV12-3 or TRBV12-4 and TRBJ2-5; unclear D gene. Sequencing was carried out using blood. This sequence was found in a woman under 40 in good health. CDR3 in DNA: TGTGCCAGCAGTCCCCTATCGTGGGAGACCCAGTACTTC. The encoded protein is CASSPLSWETQYF.